Sequencing of this TCR beta chain was carried out in a study of CD8 T cells in Susac syndrome. Points from the study as a whole: It was acknowledged by the study that relatively few individuals were included in its TCR sequencing and HLA analysis.

Random hexamers were used to reverse transcribe an amount of about 0.45 to 1 ug RNA. TCR beta CDR3 was amplified by immunoSEQ covering 54 Vbeta and 13 Jbeta. MiXCR, applied by TCRdb to the immunoSEQ multiplex PCR reads, yields one record per CDR3 protein. This table holds 150,000 to 250,000 distinct CDR3 sequences, 90% to 95% found once. The CDR3 length is 14 residues. The V gene's germline CDR1 is LGHNA and CDR2 YNFKEQ. Trimming took 6 bases from V and 6 from J, leaving 18 bases between them. In regard to this clonotype: Antigen specificity is unknown.

The sequence came from a human donor with multiple sclerosis. The gene calls are TRBV4-2 and TRBJ2-7; tentative D call: TRBD1 (5 bases). The sequenced material came from CD4+ T cells from PBMCs. CDR3 in DNA: TGTGCCAGCAGTAAATCGGACACCTCTCGCGAGCAGTACTTC. It translates to CASSKSDTSREQYF.